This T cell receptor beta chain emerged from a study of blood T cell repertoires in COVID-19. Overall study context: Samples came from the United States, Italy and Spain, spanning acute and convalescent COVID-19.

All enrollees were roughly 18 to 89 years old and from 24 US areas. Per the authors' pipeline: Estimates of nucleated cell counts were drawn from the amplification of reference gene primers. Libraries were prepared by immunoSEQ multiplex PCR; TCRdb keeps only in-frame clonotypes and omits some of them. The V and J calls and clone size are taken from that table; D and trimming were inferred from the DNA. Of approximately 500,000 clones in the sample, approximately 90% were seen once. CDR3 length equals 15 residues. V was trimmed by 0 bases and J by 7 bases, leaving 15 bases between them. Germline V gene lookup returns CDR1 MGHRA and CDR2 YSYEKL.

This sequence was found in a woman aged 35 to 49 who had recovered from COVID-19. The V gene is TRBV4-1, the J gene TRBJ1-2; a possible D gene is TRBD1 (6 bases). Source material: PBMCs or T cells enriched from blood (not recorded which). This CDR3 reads CASSQDLAQGFGYTF. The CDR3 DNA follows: TGCGCCAGCAGCCAAGATTTAGCGCAGGGGTTTGGCTACACCTTC.